A selection of T cell receptor beta chains follows, all from one sample in a study of molecular identifiers for immune sequencing clone quantification. TCRdb re-analysed the PCR reads in MiXCR, keeping a single row per CDR3 protein. The sample contains approximately 630,000 distinct CDR3 sequences, 25% of which appear only once. The sample was naive CD8+ T cells from blood, with Jurkat cell RNA spiked in. The origin of the receptors is a human donor in good health. Some libraries in this study had Jurkat cell RNA spiked in. CDR3s include the opening cysteine and the closing phenylalanine or tryptophan. Fields, in order: J gene, clone size, D gene, V gene, CDR3 DNA, CDR3 protein. D genes are given only for firm matches. Rows may omit the clone size; those that give it use once, few, many or a size class.

>TRBJ1-2|-|-|TRBV19
TGTGCCAGTAGTTGGACGGGGGGAGTCTATGGCTACACCTTC
CASSWTGGVYGYTF
>TRBJ2-7|few|-|TRBV6-2/TRBV6-3
TGTGCCAGCAGTTACTCGGCGGCCCAAGGCGTTATACTATACGAGCAGTACTTC
CASSYSAAQGVILYEQYF
>TRBJ2-3|-|-|TRBV20-1
TGCAGTGCTAGACGGTACGGCGGACCTGGGGGGTCAGATACGCAGTATTTT
CSARRYGGPGGSDTQYF
>TRBJ1-1|-|-|TRBV29-1
TGCAGTTGGGGGGGAGAACTTGGGACTGAAGCTTTCTTT
CSWGGELGTEAFF
>TRBJ2-5|-|TRBD2|TRBV4-1
TGCGCCAGCGGCGGACAGGGGACTAGCGGGAGGCATGGAGAGACCCAGTACTTC
CASGGQGTSGRHGETQYF
>TRBJ1-1|-|-|TRBV19
TGTGCCAGTATGGCAGGGAACACTGAAGCTTTCTTT
CASMAGNTEAFF
>TRBJ2-5|many|-|TRBV19
TGTGCCAGTAGTATGGAACCAGAACAAGAGACCCAGTACTTC
CASSMEPEQETQYF
>TRBJ2-1|many|TRBD2|TRBV6-5
TGTGCCAGCAGTTACTCCGGCGGGAGGAGCTCCTACAATGAGCAGTTCTTC
CASSYSGGRSSYNEQFF
>TRBJ2-2|few|TRBD2|TRBV20-1
TGCAGTGCAAGAGCGGGCGGGAGGTGGACCGGGGAGCTGTTTTTT
CSARAGGRWTGELFF
>TRBJ1-1|few|TRBD1|TRBV19
TGTGCCAGTAGGATAACAGGGGGCGGATACACTGAAGCTTTCTTT
CASRITGGGYTEAFF
>TRBJ2-1|-|TRBD1|TRBV6-5
TGTGCCAGCAGTTACGCCGGGACAGGGCGGAATGAGCAGTTCTTC
CASSYAGTGRNEQFF
>TRBJ2-1|many|-|TRBV6-2/TRBV6-3
TGTGCCAGCACCCCCCCCGGAAATGAGCAGTTCTTC
CASTPPGNEQFF
>TRBJ2-7|few|TRBD1|TRBV4-1
TGCGCCAGCAGCCAAGATGCCTACAGGGGCAACAACAGGGACGAGCAGTACTTC
CASSQDAYRGNNRDEQYF
>TRBJ2-1|many|-|TRBV4-3
TGCGCCAGCAGCCAGGGGACGGGCTCCTACAATGAGCAGTTCTTC
CASSQGTGSYNEQFF
>TRBJ2-7|few|-|TRBV11-2
TGTGCCAGCAGCCTTATGCTGGGCGATACCTACGAGCAGTACTTC
CASSLMLGDTYEQYF
>TRBJ1-1|-|-|TRBV10-1
TGCGCCAGCTGTGAGTTAATAGGGAATGAAGCTTTCTTT
CASCELIGNEAFF
>TRBJ1-5|few|-|TRBV27
TGTGCCAGCAGAAGGGGGGTTGGCAATCAGCCCCAGCATTTT
CASRRGVGNQPQHF
>TRBJ1-1|many|TRBD1|TRBV3-1
TGTGCCAGCAGCCGTTCCGGGACAGGGGGCCTGATGAACACTGAAGCTTTCTTT
CASSRSGTGGLMNTEAFF
>TRBJ2-1|many|TRBD2|TRBV29-1
TGCAGCGTTGTAAGCGGGAGAAACAATGAGCAGTTCTTC
CSVVSGRNNEQFF
>TRBJ1-5|few|-|TRBV19
TGTGCCAGTACCCCGCGGCAGGCACTCAATCAGCCCCAGCATTTT
CASTPRQALNQPQHF
>TRBJ2-7|many|TRBD1|TRBV30
TGTGCCTGGAGTACCGGACAGGGGGTACACTACGAGCAGTACTTC
CAWSTGQGVHYEQYF
>TRBJ2-5|-|TRBD1|TRBV28
TGTGCCAGCAGTTCCCCGACAGGGGCTTGGGAGACCCAGTACTTC
CASSSPTGAWETQYF
>TRBJ1-5|-|-|TRBV23-1
TGCGCCAGCAGTCAGTCTTTCCAGCGGAAGTGGAAGGGCAATCAGCCCCAGCATTTT
CASSQSFQRKWKGNQPQHF
>TRBJ2-7|many|TRBD2|TRBV2
TGTGCCAGCATGGGACTAGAAAAAGGTTGGGTCCGGGAGTACTTC
CASMGLEKGWVREYF
>TRBJ2-1|few|TRBD2|TRBV7-6
TGTGCCAGCAGCCTGGGGGCGCCGGGACTAGCGAAGGAGTTCTTC
CASSLGAPGLAKEFF
>TRBJ1-1|many|-|TRBV13
TGTGCCAGCAGCTTAGACGGGCAGGGAGACACTGAAGCTTTCTTT
CASSLDGQGDTEAFF
>TRBJ2-7|few|TRBD1|TRBV4-3
TGCGCCAGCAGCCACGGGACAGGAGGGTCCTACGAGCAGTACTTC
CASSHGTGGSYEQYF
>TRBJ1-1|many|-|TRBV7-8
TGTGCCAGCAGCTTAGTAGGGACGGCATACACTGAAGCTTTCTTT
CASSLVGTAYTEAFF
>TRBJ2-2|-|-|TRBV12-3/TRBV12-4
TGTGCCAGCAGTCCAGAATTGGGGGGTACGAACACCGGGGAGCTGTTTTTT
CASSPELGGTNTGELFF
>TRBJ1-4|-|-|TRBV19
TGTGCCAGTACCCCCCGGGACTATTTCACCCGCGCAACTAATGAAAAACTGTTTTTT
CASTPRDYFTRATNEKLFF
>TRBJ2-4|-|-|TRBV20-1
TGCAGTGCTAGAGATATTTTAGCGGGACAGGGAAACATTCAGTACTTC
CSARDILAGQGNIQYF
>TRBJ2-2|-|-|TRBV12-3/TRBV12-4
TGTGCCAGCAGTCTGCCCCAGATCACCGGGGAGCTGTTTTTT
CASSLPQITGELFF
>TRBJ2-5|many|-|TRBV28
TGTGCCAGCAGTGACGGACAGACTTACCAAGAGACCCAGTACTTC
CASSDGQTYQETQYF
>TRBJ1-1|many|-|TRBV6-6
TGTGCCAGCAGGGACGACGACAGGATGGACACTGAAGCTTTCTTT
CASRDDDRMDTEAFF
>TRBJ1-1|-|TRBD1|TRBV9
TGTGCCAGCAGCCGCTACAGGGGGAGCTTGAACACTGAAGCTTTCTTT
CASSRYRGSLNTEAFF
>TRBJ2-1|many|TRBD1|TRBV4-3
TGCGCCAGCAGCCAAGACCTCGACAGGGCCGGGGTCAATGAGCAGTTCTTC
CASSQDLDRAGVNEQFF
>TRBJ2-3|few|-|TRBV18
TGTGCCAGCTCACCGGAGGCAGGAGATACGCAGTATTTT
CASSPEAGDTQYF
>TRBJ2-7|-|-|TRBV20-1
TGCAGTGCTAGAGGGGGTTCTAGCGTCAACGAGCAGTACTTC
CSARGGSSVNEQYF
>TRBJ2-3|many|TRBD2|TRBV7-8
TGTGCCAGCAGCTTCCGGGGGGGAAGCACAGATACGCAGTATTTT
CASSFRGGSTDTQYF
>TRBJ2-7|-|TRBD2|TRBV5-4
TGTGCCAGCAGCTTGGGGGACCACGGGACTAGGGCCGAGCAGTACTTC
CASSLGDHGTRAEQYF
>TRBJ1-2|-|-|TRBV5-1
-
CASSTGQGWGYGNTF